In its sample, the clone carrying this T cell receptor beta chain was seen many times. Its antigen is unidentified. This sample also contains other DNA sequences that code for the same CDR3. The data were obtained in a study of radiation and T cells in renal cell carcinoma. This table comes from immunoSEQ multiplex PCR, and its TCRdb copy is limited to in-frame clones, with some not included. Among approximately 23,000 clones, around 47% were seen once, and the ten largest hold 16%. General observations from the study: Baseline intratumoral clonotype presence is unknown without pretreatment biopsies.

The sample's treatment: 15 Gy SBRT to primary tumor, nephrectomy 4 weeks later. Nephrectomy followed 15 Gy stereotactic body radiation by 4 weeks. The patient's renal cell carcinoma had clear cell pathology. This CDR3 contains 12 residues. Trimming removed 0 bases at V and 5 bases at J, with 6 bases between. Germline CDR1 and CDR2: SGHDT and YYEEEE. V is TRBV5-6 and J is TRBJ2-7, with a weak D call TRBD1 (5 bases). This material consisted of tumor tissue, taken from a patient whose treatment included radiotherapy and nephrectomy. The TCR was taken from a woman in her 50s with renal cell carcinoma. This CDR3 is CASSLVGDEQYF. The CDR3 DNA reads as TGTGCCAGCAGCTTGGTAGGGGACGAGCAGTACTTC.